The 22 T cell receptor delta chains below all came from one sample that was sequenced in a study of gamma-delta T cells after stem cell transplantation. TCRdb re-called clones from the RT-PCR reads via CATT. Of 1,400 or so delta-chain clones in the sample, around 13% were seen once. The sequencing sample was made of gamma-delta T cells. The receptors originated from a human donor. It is not recorded whose cells these are; they may come from a transplant donor.

By sample fraction, this clone is large. Other DNA variants within this sample encode the same CDR3. The rearrangement joins TRDV2 to TRDJ1, with 8 nucleotides matching TRDD3. Germline values: CDR1 GEAIGNYY, CDR2 EKD. The V and J ends lost 1 base and 0 bases, in that order; junction bases with no gene match: 15. The CDR3 loop spans 19 amino acids. The CDR3 coding sequence is TGTGCCTGTGACACGGTCGGTAGTGGTACTGGGGGCTACACCGATAAACTCATCTTT. Protein: CACDTVGSGTGGYTDKLIF.

As regards this clone: A read error likely explains why the TCRdb protein, taken from a much larger clone, differs from this DNA's translation at residue 15; the protein shown is translated from the DNA. The J gene is TRDJ1, the V gene TRDV2; 12 bases fit TRDD3. Germline V gene sequence: CDR1 GEAIGNYY, CDR2 EKD. The CDR3 has 17 residues. In DNA form, the CDR3 reads TGTGCCTGTGACACCGTCGGTGGACTGGGGGATACCGATAAACGCATCTTT. The encoded protein is CACDTVGGLGDTDKRIF.

Worth noting for this clone: The likely explanation is a read error, given a far larger clone one base away. V gene TRDV2 combines with J gene TRDJ1; 13 bases are shared with TRDD3. CDR3 size: 18 residues. Germline V gene lookup returns CDR1 GEAIGNYY and CDR2 EKD. CDR3 sequence: CACDPLGDTRSYTDKRIF. The CDR3 DNA reads TGTGCCTGTGACCCACTGGGGGATACGCGCTCGTACACCGATAAACGCATCTTT.

This clone was counted between two and nine times. The protein given by TCRdb reflects a much larger clone and differs at residue 14 from this DNA's translation, likely from a read error; the protein shown is the DNA's translation. The rearrangement uses TRDV2 and TRDJ1; D possibly uses TRDD2 or TRDD3 (7 bases each). V was cut by 1 base and J by 4 bases, with 27 bases left in between. The germline V gene encodes CDR1 GEAIGNYY and CDR2 EKD. The CDR3 is 19 residues long. CDR3 nucleotides: TGTGCCTGTGACACGGCGGGCTTTCCTACTGGGGCTTATTGCGATAAACTCATCTTT. Residues: CACDTAGFPTGAYCDKLIF.

To note about this clone: TCRdb attributes to this sequence the protein of a much larger clone, which differs from the DNA translation at residue 4; a read error is likely, and the protein displayed is translated from the DNA. CDR3 nucleotides: TGTGCCTGTGGCACAGTACTGGGGGATACCTACTCCTGGGACACCCGACAGATGTTTTTC. This translates into CACGTVLGDTYSWDTRQMFF. The chain links TRDV2 to TRDJ3; 12 bases are a match to TRDD3. The V and J ends lost 5 bases and 0 bases, in that order; junction bases with no gene match: 10. The CDR3 contains 20 residues. Per germline, CDR1 GEAIGNYY and CDR2 EKD.

In its sample, this clone was seen a few times. The chain links TRDV2 to TRDJ1; 8 positions match TRDD3. The length of the CDR3 is 18 residues. Germline V gene data show CDR1 as GEAIGNYY and CDR2 as EKD. Losses at the gene ends were 0 bases for V and 3 bases for J; bases not matched to a gene: 14. CDR3 in amino acids: CACDTVGTGGYLSDKLIF. The CDR3 DNA reads as TGTGCCTGTGACACCGTGGGAACTGGGGGCTACCTCTCCGATAAACTCATCTTT.

About this clone: This is likely an artifact of a read error, given a far larger clone one base away. Other DNA sequences in the same sample also yield this CDR3. The chain combines TRDV2 with TRDJ1; 11 nucleotides agree with TRDD3. CDR1 GEAIGNYY and CDR2 EKD come from the germline V gene. There are 15 residues in the CDR3. The junction had 8 bases not matched to a gene; V was cut back by 1 base and J by 8 bases. The CDR3 DNA follows: TGTGCCTGTGACACGCTGGGGGATACATCCGGGAAACTCATCTTT. Protein sequence: CACDTLGDTSGKLIF.

This clone was seen a handful of times. A far larger clone is off by one base, so a read error is likely. The identical CDR3 is also encoded by other nucleotide sequences in the sample. This chain joins TRDV2 and TRDJ1, with D perhaps matching TRDD3 (6 bases). The CDR3 contains 15 residues. Trimming stripped 1 base from V and 0 bases from J, with 11 bases between. Germline values: CDR1 GEAIGNYY, CDR2 EKD. The CDR3 loop is CACDTLLGDTDKLIF. The CDR3, as DNA: TGTGCCTGTGACACTTTACTGGGTGACACCGATAAACTCATCTTT.

This clone turned up a few times. TCRdb records a much larger clone's protein for this DNA, with a difference at residue 4 that likely arises from a read error; the protein given is the translation of the DNA. This sequence joins TRDV2 and TRDJ3, with 12 positions matching TRDD3. Germline V gene data show CDR1 as GEAIGNYY and CDR2 as EKD. V gave up 5 bases and J gave up 6 bases; unmatched junction bases: 10. The CDR3 is 18 residues long. CDR3 DNA sequence: TGTGCCTGTGGCATGCTGGGGGATACGCCCTTGGACACCCGACAGATGTTTTTC. Residues: CACGMLGDTPLDTRQMFF.

The chain recombines TRDV2 with TRDJ1, with 10 nucleotides matching TRDD3. This CDR3 comprises 19 residues. The germline CDR1 and CDR2 sequences are GEAIGNYY and EKD. With 1 base clipped from V and 2 bases from J, the junction kept 15 bases outside the gene matches. The CDR3 is CACDTAGLGDSLLTDKLIF. In nucleotides, the CDR3 is TGTGCCTGTGACACGGCTGGGCTGGGGGATAGTCTACTTACCGATAAACTCATCTTT.

Within the sample, this clone is large. The same CDR3 can be traced to other DNA sequences in this sample. This chain connects TRDV2 to TRDJ1; TRDD3 is a possible D gene (5 bases). The CDR3 is made up of 16 amino acids. V gave up 0 bases and J gave up 0 bases, with 13 bases separating them. Germline loops: CDR1 GEAIGNYY, CDR2 EKD. The DNA for the CDR3 is TGTGCCTGTGACACCGTCTCCGGGGGTAACACCGATAAACTCATCTTT. Translated, it gives CACDTVSGGNTDKLIF.

By proportion, this clone is medium-sized. In DNA form, the CDR3 reads TGTGCCTGTGACACAGTGGAGCACTCTGGGGGGGAGACTACACCCGATAAACTCATCTTT. Translation: CACDTVEHSGGETTPDKLIF. The chain recombines TRDV2 with TRDJ1, with 7 bases lining up with TRDD3. The trim removed 1 base at V and 3 bases at J, leaving 22 bases unmatched. The germline V gene has CDR1 GEAIGNYY and CDR2 EKD. There are 20 residues in the CDR3.

This clone was counted a few times. The TCRdb protein comes from a much larger clone and disagrees with this DNA's translation at residue 4, likely due to a read error; the protein given here is derived from the DNA. V is TRDV2 and J is TRDJ1; 8 bases match TRDD3. In germline, CDR1 is GEAIGNYY, CDR2 EKD. This CDR3 is 17 amino acids long. CDR3 nucleotides: TGTGCCTGTGGCACCGTTGGGGATACAAAAGGCACCGATAAACTCATCTTT. Translating gives CACGTVGDTKGTDKLIF.

This clone is medium-sized in the sample. The V gene is TRDV2, the J gene TRDJ1; the match to TRDD3 covers 9 bases. In germline, CDR1 is GEAIGNYY, CDR2 EKD. The CDR3 totals 18 residues. Trimming cost V 3 bases and J 3 bases; bases outside gene matches: 16. CDR3 coding DNA: TGTGCCTGTGACCCTCTCCATACTGGGGGACATCTACCCGATAAACTCATCTTT. Translated, it gives CACDPLHTGGHLPDKLIF.

Note on this clone: A much larger clone lies one base from this, so it may be a read error. Different DNA sequences within this sample yield the same CDR3. This rearrangement joins TRDV2 to TRDJ1; 9 positions match TRDD3. Per germline, CDR1 GEAIGNYY and CDR2 EKD. CDR3 length: 22 residues. In DNA, the CDR3 is TGTGCGTGTGACCCGCTCGGGGACGGAGGGGGATACCTGAGGGGGTACACCGATAAACTCATCTTT. The encoded protein is CACDPLGDGGGYLRGYTDKLIF.

This clone was picked up one time. The rearrangement links TRDV2 to TRDJ1; 13 bases line up with TRDD3. V shed 0 bases and J 2 bases; nucleotides not matched to a gene: 14. This CDR3 contains 20 residues. Germline CDR1 reads GEAIGNYY; CDR2 reads EKD. CDR3 bases: TGTGCCTGTGACACCGTGGGACTGGGGGATACGGAAAAGGGAACCGATAAACTCATCTTT. Its protein product is CACDTVGLGDTEKGTDKLIF.

This clone occurred a few times. This may arise from a read error, as a much more abundant clone is one base away. The chain uses TRDV2 and TRDJ1, with TRDD3 matching 12 bases. The germline CDR1 and CDR2 sequences are GEAIGNYY and EKD. CDR3 size: 21 residues. The CDR3 nucleotides read TGTGCCTGTGACACCGTAGTTCTGGGGGATACGCTCAAACGGGGCACCGATAAACGCATCTTT. It is translated as CACDTVVLGDTLKRGTDKRIF.

There are a few counts of this clone. The protein that TCRdb holds for this DNA derives from a much larger clone and differs from the translated DNA at residue 8, which likely indicates a read error; the protein shown here is translated from the DNA. Different DNA sequences within this sample yield the same CDR3. This chain links TRDV2 with TRDJ1; 9 bases agree with TRDD2. Germline V gene data show CDR1 as GEAIGNYY and CDR2 as EKD. With V trimmed by 1 base and J by 4 bases, 18 bases remained unmatched. CDR3 length: 19 residues. The CDR3 sequence is CACDTAGLPTGAYGDKLIF. The CDR3 DNA follows: TGTGCCTGTGACACGGCGGGCCTTCCTACTGGGGCTTATGGCGATAAACTCATCTTT.

This clone was counted a few times. TCRdb shows a much larger clone's protein in place of this DNA's translation, and the two differ at residue 3, likely through a read error; the protein shown is translated from the DNA. The chain employs TRDV2 and TRDJ1; D uncertain. The V gene's germline CDR1 is GEAIGNYY and CDR2 EKD. CDR3 size: 14 residues. The CDR3 is CAWDTVVLTDKLIF. The CDR3 bases are TGTGCCTGGGACACCGTGGTACTTACCGATAAACTCATCTTT.

About this clone itself: This DNA's translation and the protein TCRdb lists, from a much larger clone, do not match at residue 15, likely due to a read error; the protein shown is translated from the DNA. J is TRDJ1 and V is TRDV2, with TRDD3 matching 8 bases. CDR1 and CDR2 from the germline V gene are GEAIGNYY and EKD. The CDR3 has 17 residues. This chain's CDR3 is CACDTVMGDAFTDKFIF. The CDR3 DNA reads as TGTGCCTGTGACACCGTGATGGGGGATGCCTTTACCGATAAATTCATCTTT.

To note about this clone: A far more abundant clone sits one base away, making this likely a read error. The chain recombines TRDV2 with TRDJ1, with TRDD3 matching over 7 bases. This CDR3 is 17 amino acids long. The germline V gene has CDR1 GEAIGNYY and CDR2 EKD. CDR3 sequence reads: CACDTPWGPSYTDKFIF. The CDR3 bases are TGTGCCTGTGACACGCCCTGGGGGCCCTCGTACACCGATAAATTCATCTTT.

This clone showed up just a few times. TCRdb's protein for this DNA is that of a much larger clone and differs from the translation at residue 8, likely a read error; the protein shown is the DNA translation. The chain couples TRDV2 to TRDJ1, with 9 bases that match TRDD3. Germline CDR1 is GEAIGNYY and CDR2 is EKD. This CDR3 region has 19 residues. Trimming at V came to 0 bases and at J to 0 bases, leaving 13 bases not matched to a gene. CDR3 in DNA: TGTGCCTGTGACACCCTCCGTTGGGGGGGATACCACGACACCGATAAACTCATCTTT. Protein sequence: CACDTLRWGGYHDTDKLIF.